The 27 T cell receptor beta chains below were found in one sample sequenced in a study of CD8 T cells in Susac syndrome. With random hexamers, roughly 0.45 to 1 ug RNA was reverse transcribed. TCRdb ran MiXCR on the immunoSEQ multiplex PCR reads and lists one entry per CDR3 protein. The sample includes about 240,000 distinct CDR3 sequences, 90% to 96% of them seen just once. Sequencing input: CD4+ T cells from PBMCs. The receptor set was obtained from a human donor with Susac syndrome.

This chain joins TRBV30 and TRBJ2-5; 7 bases are shared with TRBD1. The CDR3 covers 13 residues. V dropped 4 bases and J dropped 5; count of bases not matched to a gene: 7. The germline CDR1 and CDR2 sequences are GTSNPN and SVGIG (reference sequence). The CDR3 spells CAWKQGSKETQYF. CDR3 coding DNA: TGTGCCTGGAAACAGGGGAGTAAGGAGACCCAGTACTTC.

V gene TRBV12-3 or TRBV12-4 combines with J gene TRBJ2-1; D remains unclear. This CDR3 comprises 14 residues. The V end lost 7 bases, the J end lost 4 bases, and 14 bases lay between the germline ends. The DNA of the CDR3 is TGTGCCAGCAACCTACAGAATCGTTACAATGAGCAGTTCTTC. It codes for CASNLQNRYNEQFF.

The rearrangement links TRBV20-1 to TRBJ1-4; D unresolved. The V gene lost 0 bases and the J gene lost 8 bases, with 13 bases spanning the gap. The CDR3 is 14 residues long. Germline CDR1 DFQATT, CDR2 SNEGSKA (reference sequence). CDR3 residues: CSARDARGSEKLFF. The CDR3 coding sequence is TGCAGTGCTAGAGACGCCCGTGGCTCAGAAAAACTGTTTTTT.

CDR3 region: CASSPTGQTNTEAFF. As DNA, the CDR3 is TGTGCCAGCTCACCAACTGGACAGACGAACACTGAAGCTTTCTTT. This rearrangement joins TRBV18 to TRBJ1-1; possible D gene TRBD1, 6 bases. Between the trimmed V and J ends, which lost 2 bases and 1 base, there was a span of 11 bases. The germline CDR1 and CDR2 sequences are KGHSH and LQKENI. The CDR3 contains 15 residues.

The rearrangement links TRBV7-9 to TRBJ2-6; 11 bases line up with TRBD2. CDR1 and CDR2 from the germline V gene are SEHNR and FQNEAQ (reference sequence). The ends lost 5 bases at V and 0 bases at J; junction bases unmatched: 9. CDR3 length: 19 residues. The CDR3 loop is CASSPGLAEEYSGANVLTF. The CDR3 bases are TGTGCCAGCAGCCCGGGACTAGCGGAGGAATACTCTGGGGCCAACGTCCTGACTTTC.

The V call is TRBV9, the J call TRBJ2-5, with D unresolved. Deletions cut 0 bases from V and 1 base from J, with 7 bases between. This CDR3 is built from 14 residues. CDR1 and CDR2 from the germline V gene are SGDLS and YYNGEE. For the CDR3, the DNA is TGTGCCAGCAGCGTAGACCCAGTCCAAGAGACCCAGTACTTC. This translates into CASSVDPVQETQYF. Looking up the rest from reference TRBV9 and TRBJ2-5 gives the full variable domain: DSGVTQTPKHLITATGQRVTLRCSPRSGDLSVYWYQQSLDQGLQFLIQYYNGEERAKGNILERFSAQQFPDLHSELNLSSLELGDSALYFCASSVDPVQETQYFGPGTRLLVL.

The chain joins TRBV12-3 or TRBV12-4 to TRBJ1-2, with D possibly matching TRBD1 (6 bases). Trimming cost V 4 bases and J 5 bases, with 11 bases left between them. This CDR3 is 13 amino acids long. CDR3 residues: CASSSSGVYGYTF. For the CDR3, the DNA is TGTGCCAGCAGTTCCTCAGGGGTTTATGGCTACACCTTC.

The chain links TRBV29-1 to TRBJ1-3, with a tentative D call TRBD1 (5 bases). V gave up 3 bases and J gave up 3 bases, with 12 bases separating them. The CDR3 length is 14 residues. Per the germline V gene, CDR1 is SQVTM and CDR2 is ANQGSEA. This CDR3 is CSVEVGQGGNTIYF. The DNA for the CDR3 is TGCAGCGTTGAGGTCGGCCAGGGTGGAAACACCATATATTTT.

The sample holds one count of this clonotype. This rearrangement joins TRBV14 to TRBJ2-7; no definite D call. CDR3 length equals 17 residues. CDR1 SGHDN and CDR2 FVKESK come from the germline V gene. V lost 4 bases to trimming and J lost 0 bases, with 19 bases between them. The CDR3 loop is CASSPYGLGSSSYEQYF. The CDR3 DNA sequence: TGTGCCAGCAGCCCGTACGGTCTGGGATCCTCCTCCTACGAGCAGTACTTC.

The chain combines TRBV19 with TRBJ1-5, with D possibly TRBD1 on 5 matching bases. CDR1 LNHDA and CDR2 SQIVND come from the germline V gene (reference sequence). Trimming stripped 8 bases from V and 5 bases from J, with 16 bases between. This CDR3 is built from 14 residues. The CDR3 coding sequence is TGTGCCAGTGTGGACCTCCGGGGGTATCAGCCCCAGCATTTT. As protein: CASVDLRGYQPQHF.

This clonotype was counted a single time. The chain combines TRBV19 with TRBJ2-2; TRBD2 agrees at 14 bases. Germline V gene data show CDR1 as LNHDA and CDR2 as SQIVND (reference sequence). The V segment lost 5 bases and the J segment 6 bases; nucleotides outside the gene matches: 14. This CDR3 has 19 residues. The DNA for the CDR3 is TGTGCCAGTAGTCCAACCCGGGGGACTAGCGGGAGAGGGGCCGGGGAGCTGTTTTTT. Translated: CASSPTRGTSGRGAGELFF.

This clonotype was counted a single time. The J gene is TRBJ1-1, the V gene TRBV29-1, with TRBD1 as a possible D gene (5 bases). This CDR3 region has 14 residues. Trimming removed 1 base at V and 0 bases at J, with 9 bases between. The germline CDR1 and CDR2 sequences are SQVTM and ANQGSEA. CDR3 sequence (DNA): TGCAGCGTTGAAGGTGACAGCCTGAACACTGAAGCTTTCTTT. This codes for CSVEGDSLNTEAFF.

The chain has TRBV11-2 and TRBJ2-5, with 8 bases identical to TRBD1. This CDR3 comprises 20 residues. J gave up 2 bases and V 5 bases, and 22 bases lay outside the gene matches. Germline CDR1 is SGHAT and CDR2 is FQNNGV. In nucleotides, the CDR3 is TGTGCCAGCAGCGGGCGGACAGGGTTCGGGAGACTCAACCCACAAGAGACCCAGTACTTC. This sequence encodes CASSGRTGFGRLNPQETQYF.

The genes are TRBV19 and TRBJ2-2; TRBD1 matches at 10 bases. CDR3 length equals 16 residues. Per germline, CDR1 LNHDA and CDR2 SQIVND (reference sequence). The J segment lost 4 bases and the V segment lost 6 bases, leaving 8 bases of the junction unmatched. CDR3 DNA sequence: TGTGCCAGTAGAAGCCGACAGGGGGCGGGCACCGGGGAGCTGTTTTTT. Translation: CASRSRQGAGTGELFF.

The V call is TRBV27, the J call TRBJ1-2; 10 bases match TRBD1. The CDR3 runs 14 residues. Germline V gives CDR1 MNHEY, CDR2 SMNVEV (reference sequence). V lost 4 bases and J lost 6; bases outside the gene matches: 5. In nucleotides, the CDR3 is TGTGCCAGCAGTTGGGGACAGGGGCGAGATGGCTACACCTTC. As protein: CASSWGQGRDGYTF.

The chain carries TRBV2 and TRBJ1-2, with a tentative D call TRBD1 (6 bases). The V and J ends lost 7 bases and 3 bases respectively, with 12 bases between them. This CDR3 has 13 amino acids. CDR1 is SNHLY, CDR2 FYNNEI, per germline. For the CDR3, the DNA is TGTGCCAGCACTGGGGACACCTACTATGGCTACACCTTC. It yields the protein CASTGDTYYGYTF.

The rearrangement links TRBV5-1 to TRBJ1-2; D not resolved. Trimming stripped 6 bases from V and 4 bases from J, with 19 bases between. The CDR3 loop spans 15 amino acids. Germline V gives CDR1 SGHRS, CDR2 YFSETQ. CDR3 sequence reads: CASTLNAAATYGYTF. The CDR3 bases are TGCGCCAGCACCCTGAATGCAGCCGCCACCTATGGCTACACCTTC.

This clonotype was observed a handful of times. This chain connects TRBV12-3 or TRBV12-4 to TRBJ2-7, with D unresolved. Trimming took off 5 bases at V and 2 bases at J, with 4 bases between the two ends. The CDR3 is 11 residues long. The CDR3 loop is CASSPTYEQYF. CDR3 DNA: TGTGCCAGCAGTCCTACCTACGAGCAGTACTTC.

V gene TRBV4-2 combines with J gene TRBJ2-7; tentative D call: TRBD2 (6 bases). V was pared by 4 bases and J by 4 bases, with 17 bases between. The CDR3 extends over 15 amino acids. CDR1 and CDR2 from the germline V gene are LGHNA and YNFKEQ. The CDR3 DNA follows: TGTGCCAGCAGCCGGCAGGCTAGCGAACCGTACGAGCAGTACTTC. Amino acid sequence: CASSRQASEPYEQYF.

This chain joins TRBV7-9 and TRBJ1-5; no definite D call. Trimming cost V 5 bases and J 4 bases, with 9 bases left between them. This CDR3 is built from 13 residues. The germline gives CDR1 SEHNR, CDR2 FQNEAQ (reference sequence). CDR3 protein: CASSARWNQPQHF. CDR3 nucleotide sequence: TGTGCCAGCAGCGCCAGATGGAATCAGCCCCAGCATTTT.

The V call is TRBV20-1, the J call TRBJ1-1, with 7 bases that match TRBD1. CDR3 length: 16 amino acids. V shed 3 bases, J shed 0 bases, and the junction held 10 bases outside the gene matches. Germline assignment: CDR1 DFQATT and CDR2 SNEGSKA (reference sequence). The CDR3 is CSASRDRTGMNTEAFF. Written as DNA, the CDR3 is TGCAGTGCTAGCCGAGACAGGACAGGAATGAACACTGAAGCTTTCTTT.

The rearrangement links TRBV6-5 to TRBJ1-4; TRBD1 might be the D (5 bases). CDR1 MNHEY and CDR2 SVGAGI come from the germline V gene. The V end was cut by 0 bases, the J end by 12 bases, with 17 bases between. The CDR3 consists of 15 residues. CDR3 in amino acids: CASSYSGPVIAELFF. CDR3 sequence (DNA): TGTGCCAGCAGTTACTCGGGGCCCGTAATTGCGGAACTGTTTTTT.

The chain joins TRBV29-1 to TRBJ2-7; 10 nucleotides agree with TRBD2. V was clipped by 0 bases and J by 4 bases; unmatched bases: 9. Germline loops: CDR1 SQVTM, CDR2 ANQGSEA. The CDR3 runs to 16 residues. The CDR3 DNA sequence: TGCAGCGTTGAAGATCGATCTAGCGGGAGTGGGTACGAGCAGTACTTC. Translation gives CSVEDRSSGSGYEQYF.

This sequence joins TRBV3-1 and TRBJ1-2; D perhaps matches TRBD1 (5 bases). CDR1 and CDR2 from the germline V gene are LGHDT and YNNKEL (reference sequence). The CDR3 covers 13 residues. Trimming stripped 10 bases from V and 0 bases from J, with 12 bases between. The CDR3 DNA follows: TGTGCCACCACGGACACAGCTAACTATGGCTACACCTTC. This gives the protein CATTDTANYGYTF.

This chain links TRBV24-1 with TRBJ2-1; TRBD2 matches 10 bases. CDR3 size: 18 residues. Germline values: CDR1 KGHDR, CDR2 SFDVKD. V trimming: 1 base; J trimming: 9 bases; junction bases outside the gene matches: 14. CDR3 sequence reads: CATSDFWGSAAGGCEQFF. The CDR3 nucleotides are TGTGCCACCAGTGATTTCTGGGGCTCAGCAGCGGGAGGGTGTGAGCAGTTCTTC.

The rearrangement uses TRBV20-1 and TRBJ1-2, with D unclear. The CDR3 loop spans 12 amino acids. With 6 bases removed from V and 0 bases from J, the gap between germline ends came to 8 bases. The germline V gene has CDR1 DFQATT and CDR2 SNEGSKA (reference sequence). The DNA of the CDR3 is TGCAGTGCCCAGGTGTCTAACTATGGCTACACCTTC. Translated: CSAQVSNYGYTF.

The rearrangement joins TRBV7-2 to TRBJ1-2, with D possibly TRBD1 on 5 matching bases. The CDR3 length is 13 residues. V was pared by 4 bases and J by 5 bases, with 11 bases between. Germline CDR1 is SGHTA and CDR2 is FQGNSA. For the CDR3, the DNA is TGTGCCAGCAGCTCCGGGACTGATTATGGCTACACCTTC. The encoded protein is CASSSGTDYGYTF.